This T cell receptor beta chain comes out of a study of T cells after yellow fever vaccination. The study made its TCR cDNA through 5'RACE template switching. That step introduced a universal primer site along with UMIs. TCRdb ran MiXCR on the 5' RACE reads and lists one entry per CDR3 protein. In the table there are more than 120,000 distinct CDR3 sequences, roughly 8% of which are singletons. The study, taken as a whole, reports: Booster sampling recovered most clones from primary vaccination (about 97% CD4, roughly 86% CD8). Relatively few clonotypes were ones that appeared in both CD4 and CD8 compartments.

This clonotype was seen at least ten times. As yet, its antigen is unknown. V shed 1 base, J shed 0 bases, and the junction held 4 bases outside the gene matches. This CDR3 spans 16 amino acids. Germline V gene lookup returns CDR1 LGHDT and CDR2 YNNKEL (reference sequence). The receptor was derived from a man aged 25 to 40 who received the YFV17D yellow fever vaccine. This specimen consisted of CD4+ T cells sorted from PBMCs, obtained 5 days after the yellow fever booster vaccination. This chain joins TRBV3-1 and TRBJ2-7, with 9 bases identical to TRBD2. The CDR3 region has the DNA TGTGCCAGCAGCCAAGGAGCTAGCGGGACCTCCTACGAGCAGTACTTC. The encoded protein is CASSQGASGTSYEQYF.